The clone carrying this T cell receptor (beta chain) has a handful of counts. Its antigen remains unknown. It was via CD45RO/CCR7/CD25/CD127/CD95/CD27 that CD4+ naive, central memory, regulatory and stem cell-like memory cells were sorted. In all sorted populations, purity surpassed 98%. These data come from a study of beta chain features in type 1 diabetes. Points from the study as a whole: Equally in patients and controls, shorter templates might have been favored by PCR. Type 1 diabetes patients had fewer VDJ junction insertions and more deletions.

All of the isolated RNA was reverse transcribed, so expressed TCRB transcripts were sequenced. The repertoire was sequenced with immunoSEQ multiplex PCR; TCRdb's copy has only in-frame clones and lacks some. Of about 620,000 clones listed, roughly a sixth are singletons. The CDR3 sequence is 15 residues long. Trimming took off 0 bases at V and 6 bases at J, with 15 bases between the two ends. CDR1 GTSNPN and CDR2 SVGIG come from the germline V gene (reference sequence). The genes are TRBV30 and TRBJ2-1; D is uncertain. The source of this sequence is a man aged 18 to 30 in good health. Sequences were obtained from naive CD4+ T cells from blood. CDR3 region: CAWSVGRLSLNEQFF. The CDR3 DNA reads TGTGCCTGGAGTGTAGGGCGATTATCCCTCAATGAGCAGTTCTTC. The full variable domain, its missing parts supplied by reference TRBV30 and TRBJ2-1, is SQTIHQWPATLVQPVGSPLSLECTVEGTSNPNLYWYRQAAGRGLQLLFYSVGIGQISSEVPQNLSASRPQDRQFILSSKKLLLSDSGFYLCAWSVGRLSLNEQFFGPGTRLTVL.